This T cell receptor beta chain came from a study of OX40 agonist ivuxolimab in advanced cancers. Study background: The mean age was roughly 60 years, ranging from 23 to 79, with about four fifths of participants male.

Study results and limitations: The work left the antigen specificity of expanded peripheral T cells undetermined.

The protocol was immunoSEQ multiplex PCR, while the TCRdb copy is restricted to in-frame clones and leaves out a portion. The data hold roughly 86,000 clones, with roughly 92% observed a single time. The J segment lost 0 bases and the V segment lost 2 bases, leaving 3 bases of the junction unmatched. The V gene's germline CDR1 is MNHNS and CDR2 SASEGT. There are 16 residues in the CDR3. For this clone: Its target is unknown.

Systemic immunosuppression or autoimmune disease history was grounds to exclude patients. This specimen was CD4+ or CD8+ T cells sorted from blood, taken in a trial of the OX40 agonist ivuxolimab. The rearrangement links TRBV6-1 to TRBJ2-3, with TRBD2 matching 9 bases. The sequence came from an adult with an advanced solid tumor such as melanoma, head and neck, liver or kidney cancer. The CDR3 bases are TGTGCCAGCAGTGAAAGAGCGGGAGGTAGCACAGATACGCAGTATTTT. Protein product: CASSERAGGSTDTQYF.